The clone carrying this T cell receptor (beta chain) is a singleton in its sample. Its antigen is currently unknown. This record belongs to a study of PD-1 blockade in mismatch repair-deficient tumors. Study-wide context: Patients had eleven to twelve mismatch repair-deficient cancer types, all previously treated and progressing.

Overall study results and limits: After pembrolizumab, tumor-resident clones rose rapidly, then generally contracted before radiologic responses.

PCR or immunohistochemistry showed mismatch repair deficiency in every enrolled patient. The TCR-sequenced patients were a few responders to pembrolizumab. This CDR3 contains 14 residues. The V end lost 1 base, the J end lost 3 bases, and 7 bases lay between the germline ends. The germline V gene has CDR1 MNHEY and CDR2 SVGAGI. TCRdb keeps only in-frame clones here, not all; method: immunoSEQ multiplex PCR. The data hold tens of thousands of clones, with roughly 83% observed a single time. This sequence joins TRBV6-5 and TRBJ2-1; D remains unclear. Specimen: PBMCs, collected before pembrolizumab treatment. This clonotype was obtained from an adult with mismatch repair-deficient cancer. The CDR3: CASSYLQFYNEQFF. CDR3 bases: TGTGCCAGCAGTTACTTGCAGTTCTACAATGAGCAGTTCTTC.